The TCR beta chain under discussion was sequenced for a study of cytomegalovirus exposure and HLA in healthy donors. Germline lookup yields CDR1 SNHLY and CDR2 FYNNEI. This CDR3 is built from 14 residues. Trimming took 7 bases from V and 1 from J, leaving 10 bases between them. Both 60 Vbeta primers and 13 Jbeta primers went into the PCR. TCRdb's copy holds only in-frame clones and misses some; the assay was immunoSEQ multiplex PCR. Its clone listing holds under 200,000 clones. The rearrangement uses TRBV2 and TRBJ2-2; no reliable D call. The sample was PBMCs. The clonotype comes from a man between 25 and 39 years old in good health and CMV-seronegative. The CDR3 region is CASTWSQNTGELFF. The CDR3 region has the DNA TGTGCCAGCACGTGGAGCCAGAACACCGGGGAGCTGTTTTTT. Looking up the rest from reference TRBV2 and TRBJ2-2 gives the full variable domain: EPEVTQTPSHQVTQMGQEVILRCVPISNHLYFYWYRQILGQKVEFLVSFYNNEISEKSEIFDDQFSVERPDGSNFTLKIRSTKLEDSAMYFCASTWSQNTGELFFGEGSRLTVL.